The source of this TCR beta chain is a study of blood T cell repertoires in COVID-19 (dated by TCRdb to the early 2020s). Turning to the overall study: Samples from collaborators originated in the United States, Italy and Spain and spanned both the acute and convalescent phases of COVID-19. The repertoires were made available in a free public database intended to serve as a resource for research on the immune response to SARS-CoV-2. The dataset comprised deeply sampled blood TCRbeta repertoires from subjects exposed to, actively infected with, or recovered from COVID-19. A de-identified subject ID, COVID-19 status, age in years and sex were almost always included in the sample metadata. The samples were drawn from the first 160 participants of the ongoing ImmuneRACE study and from roughly 1,300 subjects provided by 6 global collaborators. Where available, HLA class I and class II types were taken from metadata supplied by the sample provider and were not determined by assay-based typing. The prospective study material was composed of cDNA or gDNA derived from T cells, B-cell-depleted T cells, or PBMCs. The study at large found these results: Clinical and demographic metadata were provided uncurated, with the amount varying by source and participant.

TCRbeta CDR3 regions were amplified from genomic DNA by means of the immunoSEQ Assay, a bias-controlled multiplex PCR. On the authors' methods: The number of nucleated cells in each sample was estimated by amplification of reference gene primers within the assay. To quantify the absolute abundance of each unique TCRbeta CDR3 rearrangement, sequence reads were collapsed and filtered. For each sample, productive Simpson clonality was calculated as the square root of Simpson's diversity index across productive rearrangements. The clones in this table, taken by TCRdb from immuneACCESS, are in-frame only. Not every clone is retained; where verified, under half of the shortfall comes from an unresolved V gene, and the cause of the rest is unknown. For V, J and clone size, that table is used; D and trimming come from the DNA. For this sample the table gives 100,000 to 150,000 clones, of which almost 85% were detected only once. Jointly, the top ten make up around 13% of the sample.

A second Seattle source provided samples from volunteer blood donors who had recovered from COVID-19. Each collaborating institution followed its own protocols to collect whole blood in K2EDTA tubes. For TCRbeta analysis, collaborators shipped samples in one of three forms: frozen whole blood, isolated PBMCs, or DNA extracted from either of those sample types. About this clone: Its target antigen remains unknown. The record has no base qualities; no much larger clone is one base away.

The CDR3, from cysteine to phenylalanine, totals 14 residues. Solely the CDR3 DNA is kept, with 42 bases framed from the first base. The CDR1 and CDR2 encoded by the germline V gene (reference sequence) are LGHDT and YNNKEL. V is reduced by 4 bases and J by 5 bases, leaving a spacing of 13 bases between them. Sequenced: peripheral blood. In this chain, TRBV3-1 (or the pseudogene TRBV3-2) is recombined with TRBJ2-3; 5 matching bases give a weak D call of TRBD1. This TCR was sampled from a woman in her twenties or thirties who had recovered from COVID-19. The DNA reads TGTGCCAGCAGCCCGCTAGGGGTTAGAGATACGCAGTATTTT. Its protein reads: CASSPLGVRDTQYF.